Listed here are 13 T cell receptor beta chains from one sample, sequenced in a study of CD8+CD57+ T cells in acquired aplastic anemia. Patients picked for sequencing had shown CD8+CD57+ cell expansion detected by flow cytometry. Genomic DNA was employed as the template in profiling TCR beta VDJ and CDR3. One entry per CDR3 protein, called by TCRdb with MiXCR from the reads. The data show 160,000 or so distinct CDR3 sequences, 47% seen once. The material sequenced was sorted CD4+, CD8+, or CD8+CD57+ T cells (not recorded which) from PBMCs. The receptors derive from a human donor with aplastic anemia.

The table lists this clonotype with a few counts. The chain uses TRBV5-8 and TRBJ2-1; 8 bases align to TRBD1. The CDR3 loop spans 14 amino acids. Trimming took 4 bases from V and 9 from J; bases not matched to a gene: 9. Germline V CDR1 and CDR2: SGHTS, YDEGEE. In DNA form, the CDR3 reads TGTGCCAGCAGCGGGGGCAGGGGGCGCGGTGAGCAGTTCTTC. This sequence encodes CASSGGRGRGEQFF.

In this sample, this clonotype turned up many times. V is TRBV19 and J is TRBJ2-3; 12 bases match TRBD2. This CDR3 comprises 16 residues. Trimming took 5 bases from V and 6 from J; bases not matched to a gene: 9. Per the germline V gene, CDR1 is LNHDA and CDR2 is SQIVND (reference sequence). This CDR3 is CASSVTSGSLDDTQYF. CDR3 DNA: TGTGCCAGTAGTGTGACTAGCGGGAGCTTGGACGATACGCAGTATTTT.

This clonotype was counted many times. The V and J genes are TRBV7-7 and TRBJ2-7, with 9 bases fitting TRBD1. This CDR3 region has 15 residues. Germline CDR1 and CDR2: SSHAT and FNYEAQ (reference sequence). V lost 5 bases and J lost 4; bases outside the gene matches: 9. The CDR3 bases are TGTGCCAGCAGCAAAACACAGGGGGCTTCGTACGAGCAGTACTTC. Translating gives CASSKTQGASYEQYF. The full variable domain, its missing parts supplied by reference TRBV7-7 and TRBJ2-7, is GAGVSQSPRYKVTKRGQDVTLRCDPISSHATLYWYQQALGQGPEFLTYFNYEAQPDKSGLPSDRFSAERPEGSISTLTIQRTEQRDSAMYRCASSKTQGASYEQYFGPGTRLTVT.

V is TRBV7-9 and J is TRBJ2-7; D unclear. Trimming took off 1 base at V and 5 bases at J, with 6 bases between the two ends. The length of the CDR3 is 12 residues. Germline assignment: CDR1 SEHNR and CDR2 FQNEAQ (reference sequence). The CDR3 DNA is TGTGCCAGCAGCTTAGGATGGGACGAGCAGTACTTC. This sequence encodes CASSLGWDEQYF.

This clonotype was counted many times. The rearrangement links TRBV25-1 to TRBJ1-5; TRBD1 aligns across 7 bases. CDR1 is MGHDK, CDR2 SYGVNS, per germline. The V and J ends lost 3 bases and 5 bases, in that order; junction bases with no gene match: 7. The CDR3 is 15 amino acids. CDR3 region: CASSDSDRVYQPQHF. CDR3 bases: TGTGCCAGCAGTGACTCAGACAGGGTTTATCAGCCCCAGCATTTT. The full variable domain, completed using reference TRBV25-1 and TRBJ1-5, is EADIYQTPRYLVIGTGKKITLECSQTMGHDKMYWYQQDPGMELHLIHYSYGVNSTEKGDLSSESTVSRIRTEHFPLTLESARPSHTSQYLCASSDSDRVYQPQHFGDGTRLSIL.

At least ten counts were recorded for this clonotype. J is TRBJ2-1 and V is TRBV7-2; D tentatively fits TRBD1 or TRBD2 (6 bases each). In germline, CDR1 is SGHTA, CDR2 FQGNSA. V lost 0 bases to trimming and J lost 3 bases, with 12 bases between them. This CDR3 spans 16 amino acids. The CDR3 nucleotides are TGTGCCAGCAGCTTAGCGGTAGGGGGGATCTACAATGAGCAGTTCTTC. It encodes CASSLAVGGIYNEQFF. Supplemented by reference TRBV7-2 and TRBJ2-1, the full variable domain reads GAGVSQSPSNKVTEKGKDVELRCDPISGHTALYWYRQSLGQGLEFLIYFQGNSAPDKSGLPSDRFSAERTGGSVSTLTIQRTQQEDSAVYLCASSLAVGGIYNEQFFGPGTRLTVL.

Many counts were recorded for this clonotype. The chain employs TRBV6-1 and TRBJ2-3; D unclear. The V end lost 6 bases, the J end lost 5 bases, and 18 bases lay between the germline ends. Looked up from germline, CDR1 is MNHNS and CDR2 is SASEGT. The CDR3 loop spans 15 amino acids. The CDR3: CASRMAPDPRDTQYF. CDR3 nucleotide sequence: TGTGCCAGCAGGATGGCCCCAGACCCAAGAGATACGCAGTATTTT.

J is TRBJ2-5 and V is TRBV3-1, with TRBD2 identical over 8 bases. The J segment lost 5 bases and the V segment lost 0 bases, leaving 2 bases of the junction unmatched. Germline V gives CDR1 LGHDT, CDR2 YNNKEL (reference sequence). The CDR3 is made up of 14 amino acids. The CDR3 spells CASSQEGGGETQYF. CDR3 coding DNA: TGTGCCAGCAGCCAAGAGGGCGGGGGGGAGACCCAGTACTTC.

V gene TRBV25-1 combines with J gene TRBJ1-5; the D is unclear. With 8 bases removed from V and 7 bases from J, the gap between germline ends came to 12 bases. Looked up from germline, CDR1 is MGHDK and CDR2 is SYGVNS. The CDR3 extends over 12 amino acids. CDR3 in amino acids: CASFSGGQPQHF. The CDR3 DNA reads TGTGCCAGCTTTTCGGGTGGCCAGCCCCAGCATTTT.

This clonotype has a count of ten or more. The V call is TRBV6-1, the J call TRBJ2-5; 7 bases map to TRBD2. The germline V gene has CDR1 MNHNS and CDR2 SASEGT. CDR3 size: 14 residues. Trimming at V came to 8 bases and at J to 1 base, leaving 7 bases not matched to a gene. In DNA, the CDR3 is TGTGCCAGCGTGCTAGCGGCCGCCCAAGAGACCCAGTACTTC. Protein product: CASVLAAAQETQYF.

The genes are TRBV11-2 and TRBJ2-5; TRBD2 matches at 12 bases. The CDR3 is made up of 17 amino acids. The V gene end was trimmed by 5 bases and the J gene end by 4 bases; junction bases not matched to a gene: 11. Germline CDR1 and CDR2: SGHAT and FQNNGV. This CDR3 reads CASSHAGLAGNRETQYF. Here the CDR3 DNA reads TGTGCCAGCAGCCATGCCGGACTAGCGGGGAACCGAGAGACCCAGTACTTC.

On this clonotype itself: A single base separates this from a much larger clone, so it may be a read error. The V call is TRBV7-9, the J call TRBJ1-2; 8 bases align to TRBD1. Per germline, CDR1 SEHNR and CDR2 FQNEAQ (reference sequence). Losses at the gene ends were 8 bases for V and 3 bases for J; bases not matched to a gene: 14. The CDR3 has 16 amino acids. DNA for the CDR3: TGTGCCAGCGGTCGCGGCTCAGGGGGCGAGGACTATGGCTACACCTTC. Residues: CASGRGSGGEDYGYTF.

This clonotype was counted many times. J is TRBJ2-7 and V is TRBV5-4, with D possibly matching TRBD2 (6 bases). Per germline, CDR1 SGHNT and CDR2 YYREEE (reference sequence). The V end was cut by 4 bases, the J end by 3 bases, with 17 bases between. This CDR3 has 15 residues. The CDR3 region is CASSPPGDGDYEQYF. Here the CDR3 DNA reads TGTGCCAGCAGCCCACCGGGGGACGGCGACTACGAGCAGTACTTC. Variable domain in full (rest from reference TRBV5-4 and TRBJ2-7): ETGVTQSPTHLIKTRGQQVTLRCSSQSGHNTVSWYQQALGQGPQFIFQYYREEENGRGNFPPRFSGLQFPNYSSELNVNALELDDSALYLCASSPPGDGDYEQYFGPGTRLTVT.